This entry features one TCR beta chain sequence. The target antigen is unknown. At the DNA level, this CDR3 is encoded by other sequences in the same sample as well. V gave up 6 bases and J gave up 1 base, with 10 bases separating them. There are 13 residues in the CDR3. Per the germline V gene, CDR1 is MNHEY and CDR2 is SMNVEV (reference sequence). Each cell subset's genomic DNA was divided evenly among several immunoSEQ plates. As originally analysed: ImmunoSEQ only sent back junction sequences with no quality scores, so filtering was done differently. Using immunoSEQ multiplex PCR, the repertoire was profiled, and TCRdb retains in-frame clones only, with some absent. D and trimming were read from the DNA, whereas the V and J calls and clone size are those reported in that table. The sample includes about 2 million clones, approximately 95% of them seen just once. As defined, naive CD8 cells were CD45RO-negative and positively selected for CCR7, with terminally differentiated effector memory CD45RA+ cells excluded.

This sample is part of a study of shared clonotypes between healthy human individuals. Across the study: CD8 memory received one plate per donor, CD8 naive two, CD4 memory three and CD4 naive three. Study-wide points: Incompleteness in sorted-subset sequencing, despite large depth, was shown by rarefaction.

The genes are TRBV27 and TRBJ2-7; D unresolved. The source material was naive CD8+ T cells sorted from blood. The sequence was obtained from a young man in good health. CDR3 residues: CASSLGGSYEQYF. In nucleotides, the CDR3 is TGTGCCAGCAGCCTCGGTGGATCCTACGAGCAGTACTTC.